These 12 T cell receptor beta chains share one sample of origin, sequenced in a study of CD8+ T cells in alopecia areata. Investigators isolated RNA and reverse transcribed it into cDNA to act as the sequencing template. Produced via immunoSEQ multiplex PCR; TCRdb's table is partial and in-frame only. Here the sample spans about 180,000 clones, about 51% being singletons. Sample treatment: oral pan-JAK inhibitor, 5-10 mg twice daily. The sample here was CD8+ T cells sorted from blood, taken at week 52, from a patient treated with tofacitinib. The receptors were sampled from a human donor with alopecia areata.

This clone was seen once. The chain recombines TRBV10-3 with TRBJ2-6, with D unclear. V dropped 0 bases and J dropped 2 bases, with 2 bases sitting between them. This CDR3 spans 14 amino acids. Germline CDR1 ENHRY, CDR2 SYGVKD. CDR3 nucleotide sequence: TGTGCCATCAGTGAGTCGACTGGGGCCAACGTCCTGACTTTC. Protein: CAISESTGANVLTF.

This chain uses TRBV7-9 with TRBJ1-2; D remains unclear. V was clipped by 5 bases and J by 4 bases, with 11 bases between them. The CDR3 extends over 13 amino acids. From germline, CDR1 is SEHNR and CDR2 FQNEAQ (reference sequence). CDR3 nucleotide sequence: TGTGCCAGCAGCCCCAAGAGAGGCTATGGCTACACCTTC. This translates into CASSPKRGYGYTF.

This chain uses TRBV7-2 with TRBJ1-5, with a possible D match to TRBD1 (6 bases). V was shortened by 4 bases and J by 3 bases, with 10 bases between the two germline ends. From germline, CDR1 is SGHTA and CDR2 FQGNSA. The CDR3 length is 14 residues. The CDR3 loop reads CASSSTGPNQPQHF. In DNA, the CDR3 is TGTGCCAGCAGCTCCACAGGGCCCAATCAGCCCCAGCATTTT.

This clone was detected a few times. The chain uses TRBV7-3 and TRBJ2-1; D is unresolved. The CDR3 extends over 15 amino acids. Germline values: CDR1 SGHTA, CDR2 FQGTGA. V lost 5 bases and J lost 0, with 11 bases in between. The CDR3 nucleotides read TGTGCCAGCAGCCAAGAGATGAGCTCCTACAATGAGCAGTTCTTC. Amino acid sequence: CASSQEMSSYNEQFF.

V usage is TRBV10-3 and J usage is TRBJ2-7; TRBD1 matches at 9 bases. CDR1 is ENHRY and CDR2 is SYGVKD in the germline V gene. This CDR3 region has 14 residues. Losses at the gene ends were 6 bases for V and 6 bases for J; bases not matched to a gene: 9. The CDR3 DNA follows: TGTGCCATCAGCCTACCGGGACAGGGAGGCGAGCAGTACTTC. Its protein is CAISLPGQGGEQYF.

The V call is TRBV11-1, the J call TRBJ1-1; D remains unclear. CDR1 is SGHAT and CDR2 is FQDESV in the germline V gene (reference sequence). Between the trimmed V and J ends, which lost 2 bases and 4 bases, there was a span of 11 bases. This CDR3 has 14 residues. The CDR3: CASSLPDHGTEAFF. For the CDR3, the DNA is TGTGCCAGCAGCTTACCAGATCACGGCACTGAAGCTTTCTTT.

V and J are TRBV7-9 and TRBJ1-2; D is ambiguous. Germline CDR1 and CDR2: SEHNR and FQNEAQ (reference sequence). The germline V and J ends were trimmed by 6 bases and 6 bases, with 14 bases remaining between them. The CDR3 contains 13 residues. This CDR3 reads CASSQSNGDGYTF. CDR3 coding DNA: TGTGCCAGCAGTCAATCAAACGGGGATGGCTACACCTTC.

J is TRBJ2-7 and V is TRBV27, with D perhaps being TRBD1 or TRBD2 (5 bases each). This CDR3 region has 14 residues. The V end lost 1 base, the J end lost 7 bases, and 14 bases lay between the germline ends. Germline V gene sequence: CDR1 MNHEY, CDR2 SMNVEV (reference sequence). DNA for the CDR3: TGTGCCAGCAGTTTATTTGGGACCCCTGGGGAGCAGTACTTC. Its translation is CASSLFGTPGEQYF.

The rearrangement links TRBV7-2 to TRBJ1-5; 8 bases fit TRBD1. The germline V gene encodes CDR1 SGHTA and CDR2 FQGNSA. V gave up 5 bases and J gave up 3 bases; unmatched junction bases: 6. The CDR3 extends over 15 amino acids. In nucleotides, the CDR3 is TGTGCCAGCAGCCTAGGACAGGGCAACAATCAGCCCCAGCATTTT. This encodes CASSLGQGNNQPQHF.

This clone showed up many times. A junction end diverges from the germline sequence, so it may reflect a read error. The rearrangement links TRBV7-3 to TRBJ1-2; TRBD1 agrees at 7 bases. CDR1 is SGHTA and CDR2 is FQGTGA in the germline V gene. This CDR3 is 13 amino acids long. Here the CDR3 reads CASSITQGNGYTF. The CDR3 coding sequence is TGTGCCAGCAGCATAACACAGGGGAATGGCTACACCTTC.

The gene calls are TRBV30 and TRBJ2-6, with D perhaps matching TRBD1 (5 bases). The germline V and J ends were trimmed by 0 bases and 5 bases, with 14 bases remaining between them. There are 16 residues in the CDR3. Germline V gene data show CDR1 as GTSNPN and CDR2 as SVGIG (reference sequence). The CDR3 is CAWSVPGPGRANVLTF. In DNA form, the CDR3 reads TGTGCCTGGAGTGTACCAGGGCCTGGCCGGGCCAACGTCCTGACTTTC.

The chain is built from TRBV4-1 and TRBJ2-7; 7 bases match TRBD2. J was trimmed by 3 bases and V by 2 bases; bases with no gene match: 4. Germline CDR1 MGHRA, CDR2 YSYEKL. The CDR3 contains 14 residues. DNA for the CDR3: TGCGCCAGCAGCCAACCCGGGACTATCTACGAGCAGTACTTC. It specifies CASSQPGTIYEQYF.